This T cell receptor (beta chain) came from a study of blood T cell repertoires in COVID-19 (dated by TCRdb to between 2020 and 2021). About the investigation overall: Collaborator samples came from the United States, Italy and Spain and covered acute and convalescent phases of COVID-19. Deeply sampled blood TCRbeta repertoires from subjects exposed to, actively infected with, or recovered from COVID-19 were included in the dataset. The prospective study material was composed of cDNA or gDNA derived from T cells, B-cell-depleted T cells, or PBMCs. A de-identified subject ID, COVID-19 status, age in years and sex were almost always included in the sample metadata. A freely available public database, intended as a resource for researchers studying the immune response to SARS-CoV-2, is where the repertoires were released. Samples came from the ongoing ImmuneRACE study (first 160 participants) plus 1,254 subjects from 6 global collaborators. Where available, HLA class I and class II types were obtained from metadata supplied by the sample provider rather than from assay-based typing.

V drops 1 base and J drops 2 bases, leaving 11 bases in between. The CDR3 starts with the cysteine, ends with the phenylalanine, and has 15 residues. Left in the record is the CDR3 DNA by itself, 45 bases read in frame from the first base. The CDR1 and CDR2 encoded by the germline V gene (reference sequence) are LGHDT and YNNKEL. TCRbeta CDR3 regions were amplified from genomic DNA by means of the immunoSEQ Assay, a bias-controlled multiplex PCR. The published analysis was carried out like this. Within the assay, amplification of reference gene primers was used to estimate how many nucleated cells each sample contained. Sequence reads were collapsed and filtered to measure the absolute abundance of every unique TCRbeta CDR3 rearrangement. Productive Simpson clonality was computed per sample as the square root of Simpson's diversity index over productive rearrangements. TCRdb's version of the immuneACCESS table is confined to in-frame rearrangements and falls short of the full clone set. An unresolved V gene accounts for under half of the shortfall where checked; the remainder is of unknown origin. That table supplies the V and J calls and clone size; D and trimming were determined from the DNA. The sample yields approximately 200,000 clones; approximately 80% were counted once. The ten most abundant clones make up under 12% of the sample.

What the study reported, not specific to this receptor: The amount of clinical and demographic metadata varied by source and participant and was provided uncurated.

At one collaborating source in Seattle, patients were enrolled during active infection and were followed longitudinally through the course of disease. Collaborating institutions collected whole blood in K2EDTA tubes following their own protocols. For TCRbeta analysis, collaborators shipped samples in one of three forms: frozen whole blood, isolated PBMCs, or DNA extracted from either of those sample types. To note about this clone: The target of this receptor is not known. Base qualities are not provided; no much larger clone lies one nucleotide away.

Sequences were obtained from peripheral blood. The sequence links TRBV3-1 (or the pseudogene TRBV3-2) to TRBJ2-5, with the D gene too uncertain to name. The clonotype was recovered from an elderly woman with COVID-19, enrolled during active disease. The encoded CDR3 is CASSQGTAAQETQYF. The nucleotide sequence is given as TGTGCCAGCAGCCAAGGTACAGCTGCACAAGAGACCCAGTACTTC.